This T cell receptor beta chain came from a study of neurological immune-mediated disorders (dated by TCRdb to the late 2010s). For context, the study as a whole: Among the roughly 34 multiple sclerosis patients, relapsing-remitting MS was present in some 31 and secondary progressive MS was present in 3. Peripheral blood TCR-beta repertoires from HTLV-I-associated myelopathy (HAM/TSP) patients, multiple sclerosis patients and healthy controls were compared by UMI-based sequencing. The cohort included approximately 70 subjects: approximately 14 with HAM/TSP, roughly 34 with multiple sclerosis, and roughly 20 healthy controls. The 90 to 120 TCR-beta libraries covered PBMC samples along with longitudinal samples, technical triplicates, and paired sorted CD4+ and CD8+ T-cell subsets. Overall study outcomes, separate from this receptor: No association of the MS cluster with clinical or MRI features was observed, and the need for larger cohorts was stated by the authors. The highest TCR clonal expansion was observed in HAM/TSP patients, whereas the lowest was observed in MS patients, even when compared with healthy controls. In a phylogenetic analysis, the repertoires of 18 out of 34 MS patients fell into a single cluster of related CDR3 sequences, pointing to a possible signature at the repertoire level. Expanded clones from different subjects shared no identical CDR3 amino acid sequences, which suggests that TCR-beta repertoires were private in all groups.

The CDR3 runs 14 amino acids, cysteine and phenylalanine included. The DNA shown is the 42-base CDR3, in frame from base 1. The germline V gene provides CDR1 SGHAT and CDR2 FQNNGV. Trimming takes 6 bases from V and 4 bases from J, and the germline ends sit 15 bases apart. cDNA synthesis used template-switch 5'RACE with a primer carrying a 10-nucleotide random unique molecular identifier tagging each TCR transcript. Every sequencing run yielded over 190 million TCR-beta sequences covering 15-18 subjects. Total RNA was extracted with the RNeasy kit. Using the KAPA Real-time Library Amplification kit, TCR-beta VDJ regions were amplified with primers for the TCR constant region and the 5'RACE anchor. A first PCR added sample indexes and Illumina adaptors, and a second PCR then raised library yield. After Ampure bead purification, the TCR product of roughly 650 bp was size-selected on a 2% E-gel SizeSelection system. Library quality was checked on a Bioanalyzer, concentration was measured with Qubit, and libraries were quantified with the Kapa Library Quantification kit before pooling. Paired-end 2 x 150 bp sequencing of the libraries was performed on an Illumina HiSeq 2500. To increase sequence diversity, roughly 24-31% phiX was spiked into each library pool. Processing in the source paper ran as follows. Quality-filtered reads were processed with the UMI-based MiGEC pipeline, which removed over 75% of raw TCR sequences during error correction. VDJ genes were aligned to IMGT germline references, and clonotypes were defined by unique CDR3 amino acid sequence plus V-J genes. Clonal expansion, Shannon diversity and CDR3 relatedness (CalcPairwiseDistances, ClusterSamples) were evaluated with VDJtools, and phylogenetic trees were built with CLCbio workbench. Clones with at least 8 unique UMIs were defined as expanded, with this threshold being based on coefficient-of-variation modelling across technical triplicates. TCRdb trimmed the raw reads at Q25, called clones with MiXCR and kept productive beta chains. Entries are consolidated by CDR3 protein sequence, retaining the most common genes and DNA. Here the V and J calls rest on TCRdb's processing, not on the authors' analysis. This sample holds under 75,000 distinct CDR3 sequences; approximately 3.1% were observed only once. Of the sample, approximately 7% falls within the top ten clones.

This clonotype was recorded at least ten times. Its antigen remains unidentified. Base quality data are lacking; no much larger clone is found one base away. For unsorted PBMC libraries, 2 million PBMCs were used after storage in RNAlater at -80 degrees C until RNA extraction. The multiple sclerosis patients were enrolled in a US clinical protocol that evaluated disease progression with magnetic resonance imaging. Peripheral blood was subjected to Ficoll-Hypaque density gradient centrifugation to isolate PBMCs, which were then cryopreserved in liquid nitrogen. The chain is made from TRBV11-2 and TRBJ1-1; the D gene is possibly TRBD1, with 5 bases matching. Sequencing input: PBMCs. This clonotype originated in a woman between 55 and 75 years old with multiple sclerosis. The sequenced DNA is TGTGCCAGCAGAGCGATCCGGGGGGGCACTGAAGCTTTCTTT. This translates into CASRAIRGGTEAFF.